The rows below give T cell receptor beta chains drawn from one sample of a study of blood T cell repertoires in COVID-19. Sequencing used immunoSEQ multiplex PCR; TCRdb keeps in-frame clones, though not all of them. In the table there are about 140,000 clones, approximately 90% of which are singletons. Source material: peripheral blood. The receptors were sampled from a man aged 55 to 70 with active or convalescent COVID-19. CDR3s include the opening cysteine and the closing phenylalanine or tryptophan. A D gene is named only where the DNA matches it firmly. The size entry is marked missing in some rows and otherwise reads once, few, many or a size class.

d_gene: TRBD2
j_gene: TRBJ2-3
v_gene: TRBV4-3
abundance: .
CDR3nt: TGCGCCAGCAGCCAATCGGGGGGGGGTACAGATACGCAGTATTTT
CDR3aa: CASSQSGGGTDTQYF

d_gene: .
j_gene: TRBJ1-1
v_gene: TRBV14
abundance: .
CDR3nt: TGTGCCAGCAGCCAAGTCCCTCTCTGGGGGGACACTGAAGCTTTCTTT
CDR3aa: CASSQVPLWGDTEAFF

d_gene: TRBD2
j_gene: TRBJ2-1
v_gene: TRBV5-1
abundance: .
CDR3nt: TGCGCCAGCAGCTTGTTAGCGGGGGGGTACAATGAGCAGTTCTTC
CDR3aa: CASSLLAGGYNEQFF

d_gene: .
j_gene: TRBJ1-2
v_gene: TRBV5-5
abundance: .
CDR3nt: TGTGCCAGCAGCTTCGTCGACGACAGCTATGGCTACACCTTC
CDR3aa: CASSFVDDSYGYTF

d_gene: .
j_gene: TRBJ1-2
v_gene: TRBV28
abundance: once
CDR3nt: TGTGCCAGCGGCTTTACATATGGCTACACCTTC
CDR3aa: CASGFTYGYTF

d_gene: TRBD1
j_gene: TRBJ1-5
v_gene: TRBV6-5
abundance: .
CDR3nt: TGTGCCAGCAGAAGACAGGGGCCCTATGCAGAGCATTTT
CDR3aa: CASRRQGPYAEHF

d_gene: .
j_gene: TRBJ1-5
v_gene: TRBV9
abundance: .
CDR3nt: TGTGCCAGCAGCCTCGGGCCGGGAAATCAGCCCCAGCATTTT
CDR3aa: CASSLGPGNQPQHF

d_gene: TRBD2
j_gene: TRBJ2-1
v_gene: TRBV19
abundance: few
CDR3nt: TGTGCCAGTAGTGTGGGACTAGCAACCAATGAGCAGTTCTTC
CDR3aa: CASSVGLATNEQFF

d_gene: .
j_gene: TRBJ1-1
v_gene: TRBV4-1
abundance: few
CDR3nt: TGCGCCAGCACCCGCGGGCACGGAGTGAACACTGAAGCTTTCTTT
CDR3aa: CASTRGHGVNTEAFF

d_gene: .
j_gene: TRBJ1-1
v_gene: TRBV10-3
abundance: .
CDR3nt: TGTGCCATCAGTGATGACAGCTCGAACACTGAAGCTTTCTTT
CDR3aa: CAISDDSSNTEAFF

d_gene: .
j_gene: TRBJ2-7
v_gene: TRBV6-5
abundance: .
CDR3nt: TGTGCCAGCAGGGGCCCCTACGAGCAGTACTTC
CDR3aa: CASRGPYEQYF

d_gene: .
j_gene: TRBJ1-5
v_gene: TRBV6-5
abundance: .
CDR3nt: TGTGCCACCCAACCTTTGGGGGGGGGTCCTCAGCCCCAGCATTTT
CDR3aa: CATQPLGGGPQPQHF

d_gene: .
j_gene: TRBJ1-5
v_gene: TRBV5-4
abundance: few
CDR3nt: TGTGCCAGCAGCTTGGACAGAAGCAATCAGCCCCAGCATTTT
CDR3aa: CASSLDRSNQPQHF

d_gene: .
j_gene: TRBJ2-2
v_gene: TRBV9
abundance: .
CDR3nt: TGTGCCAGCAGCCCCGGGAAGGTTCCCGGGGAGCTGTTTTTT
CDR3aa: CASSPGKVPGELFF

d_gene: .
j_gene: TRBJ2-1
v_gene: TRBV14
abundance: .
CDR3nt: TGTGCCAGCAGCCCGCTAACGGGAGAAATCTCCTACAATGAGCAGTTCTTC
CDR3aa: CASSPLTGEISYNEQFF

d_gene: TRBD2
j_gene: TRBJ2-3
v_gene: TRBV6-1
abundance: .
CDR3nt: TGTGCCAGCAGTGAGCCGGGACTAGCGGGGACAGATACGCAGTATTTT
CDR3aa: CASSEPGLAGTDTQYF

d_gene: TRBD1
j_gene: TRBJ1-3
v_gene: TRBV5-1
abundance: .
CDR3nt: TGCGCCAGCAGCGAAGGAAACAGGGGTCAGGGACACACCATATATTTT
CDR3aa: CASSEGNRGQGHTIYF

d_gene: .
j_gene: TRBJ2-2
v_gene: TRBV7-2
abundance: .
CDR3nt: TGTGCCAGCAGCTTAGTGGCAGGTTCGAACACCGGGGAGCTGTTTTTT
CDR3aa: CASSLVAGSNTGELFF

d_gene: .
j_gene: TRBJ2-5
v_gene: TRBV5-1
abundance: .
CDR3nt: TGCGCCAGCAGCTTGGCAGGGCTAGATGGGACCCAGTACTTC
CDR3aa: CASSLAGLDGTQYF

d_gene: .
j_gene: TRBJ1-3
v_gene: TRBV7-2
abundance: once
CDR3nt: TGTGCCAGCAGCTTAGGGGGGGGCACCCGGACTGGAAACACCATATATTTT
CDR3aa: CASSLGGGTRTGNTIYF

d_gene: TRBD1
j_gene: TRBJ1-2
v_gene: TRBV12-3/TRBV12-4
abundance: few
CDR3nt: TGTGCCAGCAGTTTATGGGGGACAGTCTCCCACTTC
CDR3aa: CASSLWGTVSHF

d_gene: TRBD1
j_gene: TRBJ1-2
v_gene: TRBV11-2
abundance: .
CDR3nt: TGTGCCAGCAGCCCCCGGGCAGGGGGGTATGGCTACACCTTC
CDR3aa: CASSPRAGGYGYTF

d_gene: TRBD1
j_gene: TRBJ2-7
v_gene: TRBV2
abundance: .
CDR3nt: TGTGCCAGCAGGAGACAGGGAGCCCTCTCCTACGAGCAGTACTTC
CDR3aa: CASRRQGALSYEQYF

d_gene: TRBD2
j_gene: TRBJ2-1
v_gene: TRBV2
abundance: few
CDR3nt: TGTGCCAGCAGTGAAGAGGGACTAGCGGGAGGCCCCCACGACAATGAGCAGTTCTTC
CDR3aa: CASSEEGLAGGPHDNEQFF

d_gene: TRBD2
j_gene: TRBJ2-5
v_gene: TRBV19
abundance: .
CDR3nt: TGTGCCAGTAGTGGGTCGACTAGCGGGGCTCCCCAAGAGACCCAGTACTTC
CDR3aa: CASSGSTSGAPQETQYF

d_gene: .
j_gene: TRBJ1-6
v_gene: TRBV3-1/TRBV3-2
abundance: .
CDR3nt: TGTGCCAGCAGCTCTCGACGGGGAAGCTCCTATAATTCACCCCTCCACTTT
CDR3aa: CASSSRRGSSYNSPLHF

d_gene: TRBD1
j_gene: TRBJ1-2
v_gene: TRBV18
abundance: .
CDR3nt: TGTGCCAGCTCACCGGGACAGGGAACGATCTCGGGCTACACCTTC
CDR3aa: CASSPGQGTISGYTF

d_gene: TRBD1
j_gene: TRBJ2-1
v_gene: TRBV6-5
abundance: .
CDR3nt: TGTGCCAGCATTCCGGGACAGGGCTACAATGAGCAGTTCTTC
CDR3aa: CASIPGQGYNEQFF

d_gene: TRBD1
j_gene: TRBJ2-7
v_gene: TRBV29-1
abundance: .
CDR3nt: TGCAGCGTTGGACAGGGGATCGGCGAGCAGTACTTC
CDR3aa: CSVGQGIGEQYF

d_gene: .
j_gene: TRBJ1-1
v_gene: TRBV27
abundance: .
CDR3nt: TGTGCCAGCAGTGGAGGTTTGAACACTGAAGCTTTCTTT
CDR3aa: CASSGGLNTEAFF

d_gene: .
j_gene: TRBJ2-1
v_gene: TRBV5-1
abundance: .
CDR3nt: TGCGCCAGCAGTTTAGGGGATGGTAGATACAATGAGCAGTTCTTC
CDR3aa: CASSLGDGRYNEQFF

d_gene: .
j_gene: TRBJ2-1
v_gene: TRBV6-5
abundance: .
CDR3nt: TGTGCCAGCCAAACCCTGAGCTCCTACAATGAGCAGTTCTTC
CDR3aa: CASQTLSSYNEQFF

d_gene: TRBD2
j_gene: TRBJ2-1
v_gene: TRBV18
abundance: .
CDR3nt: TGTGCCAGCTCTGGACGCCGTACACAGGGGCCGCTAGCGGGGTCGGCCAGGCCTGAGCAGTTCTTC
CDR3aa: CASSGRRTQGPLAGSARPEQFF

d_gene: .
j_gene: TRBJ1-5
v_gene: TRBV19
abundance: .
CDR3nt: TGTGCCAGTAGTATGTCGAGAGACAGCTATCAGCCCCAGCATTTT
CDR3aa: CASSMSRDSYQPQHF

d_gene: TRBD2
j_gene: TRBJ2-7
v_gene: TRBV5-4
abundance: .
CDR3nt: TGTGCCAGCAGCTTGGGGATCGGGACTAGCGGGATCTACGAGCAGTACTTC
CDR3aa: CASSLGIGTSGIYEQYF

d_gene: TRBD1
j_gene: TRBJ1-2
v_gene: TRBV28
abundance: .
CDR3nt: TGTGCCAGCAGTTTAGGACAGGGAGGAGGCTACACCTTC
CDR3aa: CASSLGQGGGYTF

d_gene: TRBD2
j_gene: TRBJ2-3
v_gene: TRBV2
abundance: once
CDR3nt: TGTGCCAGCAGTGTGCAACTAGCGGGAGCCCGCGATACGCAGTATTTT
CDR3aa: CASSVQLAGARDTQYF

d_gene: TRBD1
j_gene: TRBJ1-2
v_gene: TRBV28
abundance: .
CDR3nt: TGTGCCAGCAGAGTGGGGACAGCCTATGGCTACACCTTC
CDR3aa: CASRVGTAYGYTF

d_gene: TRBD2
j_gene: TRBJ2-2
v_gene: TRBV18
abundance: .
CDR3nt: TGTGCCAGCTCACCACCGGGTTCACTAGCGGGGGCCTCGAACACCGGGGAGCTGTTTTTT
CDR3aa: CASSPPGSLAGASNTGELFF

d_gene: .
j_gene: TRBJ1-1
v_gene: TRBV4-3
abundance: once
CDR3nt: TGCGCCAGCAGCCAACAGATTCTCACTGAAGCTTTCTTT
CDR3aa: CASSQQILTEAFF

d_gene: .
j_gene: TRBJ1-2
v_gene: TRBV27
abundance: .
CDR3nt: TGTGCCAGCAGAACCCTAGGGGGCTATGGCTACACCTTC
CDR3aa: CASRTLGGYGYTF

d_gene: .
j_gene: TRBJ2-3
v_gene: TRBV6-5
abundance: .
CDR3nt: TGTGCCAGCAAAGCCTCATCGGATACGCAGTATTTT
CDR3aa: CASKASSDTQYF

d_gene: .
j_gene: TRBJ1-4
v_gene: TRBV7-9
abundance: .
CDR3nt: TGTGCCAGCAGCTTACGGCAGGGAAACGAAAAACTGTTTTTT
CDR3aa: CASSLRQGNEKLFF

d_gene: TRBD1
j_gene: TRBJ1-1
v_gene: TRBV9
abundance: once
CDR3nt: TGTGCCAGCAGCGTAATGGGACAGGGAACTGAAGCTTTCTTT
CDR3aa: CASSVMGQGTEAFF

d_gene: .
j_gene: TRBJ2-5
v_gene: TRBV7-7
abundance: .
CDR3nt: TGTGCCAGCAGCTCCCGCCGGCTGGCGGGTCAGGAGACCCAGTACTTC
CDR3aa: CASSSRRLAGQETQYF

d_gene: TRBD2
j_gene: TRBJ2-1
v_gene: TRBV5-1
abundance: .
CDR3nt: TGCGCCACCCCGGGACTAGCGGGGGAGAGCTCCTACAATGAGCAGTTCTTC
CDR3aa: CATPGLAGESSYNEQFF